The rows below give T cell receptor beta chains drawn from one sample of a study of cytomegalovirus exposure and HLA in healthy donors. The table came from immunoSEQ multiplex PCR; TCRdb's copy has only in-frame clones and leaves some out. Of around 150,000 clones in the sample, about 75% were seen once. The material sequenced was PBMCs. The receptor set was obtained from a woman aged 40 to 55 in good health and CMV-seronegative. Each CDR3 is given with its conserved first and last residue. D genes are given only for firm matches. Some rows have no size entry. The others give once, few or many, or a class for an expanded clone.

d_gene	j_gene	abundance	v_gene	CDR3nt	CDR3aa
TRBD1	TRBJ2-1	-	TRBV6-5	TGTGCCAGCAGCCAGACAGGGGGCATGTACAATGAGCAGTTCTTC	CASSQTGGMYNEQFF
TRBD1	TRBJ1-2	once	TRBV10-3	TGTGCCATCACCAAGGACAGGGGAGGAGGCTACACCTTC	CAITKDRGGGYTF
TRBD1	TRBJ1-6	-	TRBV5-6	TGTGCCAGCAACAGACAGGGTAGCGCCTATAATTCACCCCTCCACTTT	CASNRQGSAYNSPLHF
-	TRBJ1-3	few	TRBV5-1	TGCGCCAGCAGCCCGTCGATGGGGCCAGGAAACACCATATATTTT	CASSPSMGPGNTIYF
TRBD1	TRBJ1-1	few	TRBV5-1	TGCGCCAGCAGCTTTACCCGGGACAGGTCTTTGGGCGGGATTGAAGCTTTCTTT	CASSFTRDRSLGGIEAFF
-	TRBJ2-7	-	TRBV5-1	TGCGCCAGCAGCTTGGAAGTCAGGCGATCCTACGAGCAGTACTTC	CASSLEVRRSYEQYF
-	TRBJ2-3	-	TRBV4-1	TGCGCCAGCAGCCTCGTCCTCCCCGCAGATACGCAGTATTTT	CASSLVLPADTQYF
-	TRBJ2-1	-	TRBV4-3	TGCGCCAGCAGCCAAGACGAGGAGGGCCCCAATGAGCAGTTCTTC	CASSQDEEGPNEQFF
TRBD2	TRBJ2-7	-	TRBV2	TGTGCCAGCAGGGATAGCGGGGTTTACGAGCAGTACTTC	CASRDSGVYEQYF
-	TRBJ1-1	-	TRBV28	TGTGCCAGCAGTTTAGGTAGGGGGGGCGCTTTCTTT	CASSLGRGGAFF
TRBD1	TRBJ1-4	-	TRBV7-8	TGTGCCAGCAGGGAATCACAGGGGGAGTTTGGAGAAAAACTGTTTTTT	CASRESQGEFGEKLFF
-	TRBJ2-7	-	TRBV7-8	TGTGCCAGCAGCTCTGAGGGTATCTCCTACGAGCAGTACTTC	CASSSEGISYEQYF
-	TRBJ2-7	once	TRBV28	TGTGCCAGCAGCCAACAGTTCCACGAGCAGTACTTC	CASSQQFHEQYF
-	TRBJ1-1	-	TRBV9	TGTGCCAGCAGGCAGGGGTCGCTATCGAACACTGAAGCTTTCTTT	CASRQGSLSNTEAFF
-	TRBJ1-2	-	TRBV5-5	TGTGCCAGCAGCGCTCTTAGGGGAAACTATGGCTACACCTTC	CASSALRGNYGYTF
-	TRBJ2-7	-	TRBV5-5	TGTGCCAGCAGCTCGGCCGCCGGGATGTCCTACGAGCAGTACTTC	CASSSAAGMSYEQYF
-	TRBJ1-1	-	TRBV7-2	TGTGCCAGCAGCCTCTGGACCATCCGGGACTGGAACACTGAAGCTTTCTTT	CASSLWTIRDWNTEAFF
-	TRBJ2-7	-	TRBV28	TGTGCCAGCAGACTCCGGGTCAGGGGCTACGAGCAGTACTTC	CASRLRVRGYEQYF
TRBD1	TRBJ1-5	-	TRBV2	TGTGCCTCGACGGGACAGCCGACCAATCAGCCCCAGCATTTT	CASTGQPTNQPQHF
-	TRBJ1-1	-	TRBV27	TGTGCCAGCAGTTACAACCAGGGACTTTTGAACACTGAAGCTTTCTTT	CASSYNQGLLNTEAFF
TRBD2	TRBJ2-3	-	TRBV2	TGTGCCAGCAGTCTTGTGGGGGGGTTTAGCACAGATACGCAGTATTTT	CASSLVGGFSTDTQYF
TRBD1	TRBJ2-7	-	TRBV6-1	TGTGCCAGCAGTGTACAGGGACAGGGCTACGAGCAGTACTTC	CASSVQGQGYEQYF
-	TRBJ2-7	once	TRBV29-1	TGCAGCGTTAAAAATTGGGTCAGGGGAAAGAACGAGCAGTACTTC	CSVKNWVRGKNEQYF
-	TRBJ2-1	-	TRBV7-6	TGTGCCAGCTCTCGGGGCGGGATCACCTACAATGAGCAGTTCTTC	CASSRGGITYNEQFF
-	TRBJ1-1	-	TRBV7-2	TGTGCCAGCAGCTTAGAGGGGGGGCTTAAAGCTTTCTTT	CASSLEGGLKAFF
TRBD1	TRBJ2-5	few	TRBV5-4	TGTGCCACAACCAGACAGGGTGTGCGAGAGACCCAGTACTTC	CATTRQGVRETQYF
-	TRBJ2-5	few	TRBV30	TGTGCCTGGAGTGCGGGGGGCTCAGAGACCCAGTACTTC	CAWSAGGSETQYF
-	TRBJ2-1	-	TRBV6-1	TGTGCCAGCGGGCAGAAACCTTACAATGAGCAGTTCTTC	CASGQKPYNEQFF
-	TRBJ1-6	few	TRBV15	TGTGCCACCAGCAGAGATGGGGGGAAGAATTCACCCCTCCACTTT	CATSRDGGKNSPLHF
-	TRBJ2-1	-	TRBV6-5	TGTGCCAGCAAGGGAGACTCCTACAATGAGCAGTTCTTC	CASKGDSYNEQFF
-	TRBJ1-4	-	TRBV7-9	TGTGCCAGCAGCTTGGGAGGGGGTAATGAAAAACTGTTTTTT	CASSLGGGNEKLFF
-	TRBJ2-7	-	TRBV30	TGTGCCTGGACGGGGAGTTCCATCTACGAGCAGTACTTC	CAWTGSSIYEQYF
TRBD1	TRBJ1-2	-	TRBV15	TGTGCCACCAGCAGGGACAGGTTACCCTATGGCTACACCTTC	CATSRDRLPYGYTF
TRBD1	TRBJ1-1	few	TRBV25-1	TGTGCCAGCAGGGGACAGGGGAGGACTTTCTTT	CASRGQGRTFF
TRBD2	TRBJ2-1	-	TRBV7-9	TGTGCCAGCAGCCTGCTAGCGGGGGGGCGCAATGAGCAGTTCTTC	CASSLLAGGRNEQFF
TRBD1	TRBJ1-4	-	TRBV6-5	TGTGCCAGCAGTCTCTGGGACAGGGGAAGGGAAAAACTGTTTTTT	CASSLWDRGREKLFF
TRBD1	TRBJ1-2	-	TRBV6-6	TGTGCCAGCAGTCAGCCGACAGGGAAGGCTGGCTACACCTTC	CASSQPTGKAGYTF
-	TRBJ1-2	few	TRBV4-1	TGCGCCAGCAGCCAAGAAGGGCAGGGCCTAGGCTATGGCTACACCTTC	CASSQEGQGLGYGYTF
-	TRBJ2-3	-	TRBV6-4	TGTGCCAGCAGTGGCGACCCGACTAGCACAGATACGCAGTATTTT	CASSGDPTSTDTQYF
-	TRBJ2-7	-	TRBV30	TGTGCCTGGAGTGTACTGGGAGACAGGTTTTTTAAAAGCTCCTACGAGCAGTACTTC	CAWSVLGDRFFKSSYEQYF
-	TRBJ1-6	-	TRBV5-1	TGCGCCAGCAGCCCGGGACAAAGGCTCCACTTT	CASSPGQRLHF
-	TRBJ1-2	few	TRBV2	TGTGCCAGCACAAAGGAGTATGGCTACACCTTC	CASTKEYGYTF
TRBD2	TRBJ2-3	-	TRBV28	TGTGCCAGCAGCATACTAGCGGGGTCCACAGATACGCAGTATTTT	CASSILAGSTDTQYF
TRBD1	TRBJ1-1	-	TRBV7-3	TGTGCCAGCAGCCCTGGACAGGGACGGGCTTTCTTT	CASSPGQGRAFF
-	TRBJ1-2	few	TRBV6-6	TGTGCCAGCACGGTAGGGGTCGCGGGCTACACCTTC	CASTVGVAGYTF
-	TRBJ1-1	-	TRBV27	TGTGCCAGCAGCTACGGGGGGGTGGACACTGAAGCTTTCTTT	CASSYGGVDTEAFF
-	TRBJ1-4	-	TRBV9	TGTGCCAGCAGCGTAGGGGTCGGGCAGGGAGGTGAAAAACTGTTTTTT	CASSVGVGQGGEKLFF
TRBD1	TRBJ1-1	-	TRBV6-5	TGTGCCAGCAGTTACTCCCGGACAGGGGAAACTGAAGCTTTCTTT	CASSYSRTGETEAFF
TRBD2	TRBJ2-2	-	TRBV15	TGTGCCACCAGCATCCCAGAAGCGGGGGGTAACACCGGGGAGCTGTTTTTT	CATSIPEAGGNTGELFF
TRBD1	TRBJ2-1	few	TRBV5-4	TGTGCCAGCAGCTCCCTGGACAGGGGGCTGAATGAGCAGTTCTTC	CASSSLDRGLNEQFF
TRBD1	TRBJ2-1	-	TRBV28	TGTGCCAGCAGTGCATGGACAGGGAGTGAGCAGTTCTTC	CASSAWTGSEQFF
-	TRBJ2-7	-	TRBV2	TGTGCCAGCACGGCAGGGCGGGAAGTCGAGCAGTACTTC	CASTAGREVEQYF